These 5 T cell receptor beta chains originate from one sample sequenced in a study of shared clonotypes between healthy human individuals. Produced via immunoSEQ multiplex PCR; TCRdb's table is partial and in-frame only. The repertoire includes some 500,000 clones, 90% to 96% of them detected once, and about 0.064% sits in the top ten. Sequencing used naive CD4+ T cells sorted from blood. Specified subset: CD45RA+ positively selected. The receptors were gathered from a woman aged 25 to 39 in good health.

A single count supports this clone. The CDR3 loop is CASSLDSGRVYEQYF. The CDR3 DNA sequence: TGTGCCAGCAGCTTAGATAGCGGGAGAGTCTACGAGCAGTACTTC. The chain employs TRBV7-2 and TRBJ2-7; 9 bases map to TRBD2. The CDR3 is 15 amino acids. CDR1 is SGHTA, CDR2 FQGNSA, per germline. V shed 1 base and J 3 bases; nucleotides not matched to a gene: 4.

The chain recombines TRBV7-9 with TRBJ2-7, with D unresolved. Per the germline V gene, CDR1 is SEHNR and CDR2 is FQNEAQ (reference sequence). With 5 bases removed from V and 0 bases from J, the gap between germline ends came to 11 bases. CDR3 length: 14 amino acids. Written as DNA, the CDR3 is TGTGCCAGCAGCCCTGCCCGGAGCTCCTACGAGCAGTACTTC. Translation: CASSPARSSYEQYF.

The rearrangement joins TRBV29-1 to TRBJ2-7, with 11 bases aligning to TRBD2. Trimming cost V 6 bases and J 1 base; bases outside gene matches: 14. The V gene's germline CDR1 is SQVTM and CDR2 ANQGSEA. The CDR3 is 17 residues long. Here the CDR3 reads CSVLLFKLAGDSYEQYF. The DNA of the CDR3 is TGCAGCGTCCTGCTGTTCAAACTAGCGGGAGATTCCTACGAGCAGTACTTC.

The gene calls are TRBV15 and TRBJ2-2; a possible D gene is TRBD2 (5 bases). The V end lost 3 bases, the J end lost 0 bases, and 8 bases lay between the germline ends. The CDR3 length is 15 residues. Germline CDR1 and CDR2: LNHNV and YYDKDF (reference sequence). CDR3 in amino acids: CATSSRRTNTGELFF. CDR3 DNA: TGTGCCACCAGCAGTAGGAGGACGAACACCGGGGAGCTGTTTTTT. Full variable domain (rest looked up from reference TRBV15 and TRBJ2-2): DAMVIQNPRYQVTQFGKPVTLSCSQTLNHNVMYWYQQKSSQAPKLLFHYYDKDFNNEADTPDNFQSRRPNTSFCFLDIRSPGLGDTAMYLCATSSRRTNTGELFFGEGSRLTVL.

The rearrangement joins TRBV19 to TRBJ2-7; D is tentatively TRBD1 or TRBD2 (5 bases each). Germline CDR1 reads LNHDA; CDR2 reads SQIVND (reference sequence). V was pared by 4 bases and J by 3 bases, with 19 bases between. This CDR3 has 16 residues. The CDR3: CASSTETGTAFYEQYF. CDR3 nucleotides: TGTGCCAGTAGTACCGAAACCGGGACCGCATTCTACGAGCAGTACTTC.